This is a list of T cell receptor beta chains from one sample in a study of lymphopenia after photon versus proton radiotherapy. Produced via immunoSEQ multiplex PCR; TCRdb's table is partial and in-frame only. The sample lists 68,000 or so clones, around 90% occurring once. The sequencing used peripheral blood, collected from a patient treated with photon-based radiotherapy. These receptors originate from a woman in her sixties or seventies with pancreatic cancer. CDR3s include the opening cysteine and the closing phenylalanine or tryptophan. D genes are given only for firm matches. The size field is filled for only some rows; it gives once, few, many or a size class.

size	D	V	J	CDR3	DNA
once	NA	TRBV5-6	TRBJ2-7	CASSPTHGGGMWEQYF	TGTGCCAGCAGCCCTACCCACGGGGGAGGCATGTGGGAGCAGTACTTC
NA	TRBD1	TRBV7-3	TRBJ2-5	CASSLSGGEETQYF	TGTGCCAGCAGCTTATCAGGGGGCGAAGAGACCCAGTACTTC
NA	TRBD1	TRBV5-1	TRBJ1-1	CASSLQGTGDMNTEAFF	TGCGCCAGCAGCTTACAAGGGACAGGGGACATGAACACTGAAGCTTTCTTT
NA	NA	TRBV7-9	TRBJ1-4	CASSFGEKLFF	TGTGCCAGCAGCTTTGGTGAAAAACTGTTTTTT
NA	NA	TRBV6-5	TRBJ2-7	CASSYKSDEQYF	TGTGCCAGCAGTTACAAGTCCGACGAGCAGTACTTC
NA	NA	TRBV5-1	TRBJ2-1	CASRTPTDTYNEQFF	TGCGCCAGCAGAACACCGACGGACACCTACAATGAGCAGTTCTTC
NA	TRBD2	TRBV28	TRBJ2-7	CASSSLPGLAGGGSTYEQYF	TGTGCCAGCAGTTCGCTGCCGGGACTAGCGGGAGGAGGATCCACCTACGAGCAGTACTTC
once	TRBD2	TRBV7-2	TRBJ2-5	CASSLRTRKETQYF	TGTGCCAGCAGCTTACGGACTAGGAAAGAGACCCAGTACTTC
NA	NA	TRBV4-1	TRBJ1-1	CASSQEPSTEAFF	TGCGCCAGCAGCCAGGAGCCAAGCACTGAAGCTTTCTTT
NA	NA	TRBV6-6	TRBJ2-7	CASTPRKNGEQYF	TGTGCCAGCACCCCAAGGAAGAATGGCGAGCAGTACTTC
NA	TRBD2	TRBV7-2	TRBJ2-7	CASSQGLAGYQYF	TGTGCCAGCAGCCAGGGACTAGCCGGGTACCAGTACTTC
NA	TRBD1	TRBV29-1	TRBJ2-3	CSVEDQGARSTDTQYF	TGCAGCGTTGAAGATCAGGGGGCGCGTAGTACAGATACGCAGTATTTT
NA	NA	TRBV28	TRBJ2-4	CASSRPRQGLAKNIQYF	TGTGCCAGCAGTCGGCCCCGGCAGGGGCTAGCCAAAAACATTCAGTACTTC
NA	TRBD2	TRBV14	TRBJ2-3	CASSQAGGRVTDTQYF	TGTGCCAGCAGCCAAGCGGGGGGGCGTGTTACAGATACGCAGTATTTT
NA	NA	TRBV5-6	TRBJ1-2	CASSLGQALEGYGYTF	TGTGCCAGCAGCTTGGGACAGGCCCTCGAGGGCTATGGCTACACCTTC
NA	NA	TRBV4-1	TRBJ2-1	CASSQGIASGNEQFF	TGCGCCAGCAGCCAAGGAATAGCTTCGGGCAATGAGCAGTTCTTC
once	NA	TRBV29-1	TRBJ2-4	CSVDSTENIQYF	TGCAGCGTTGACTCGACAGAAAACATTCAGTACTTC
few	TRBD2	TRBV9	TRBJ2-3	CASSPPPGLAADTQYF	TGTGCCAGCAGCCCCCCACCGGGACTAGCGGCAGATACGCAGTATTTT
NA	NA	TRBV29-1	TRBJ1-1	CSVDGGGDEAFF	TGCAGCGTTGATGGGGGCGGGGATGAAGCTTTCTTT
few	NA	TRBV7-9	TRBJ1-5	CASSLDVGARNQPQHF	TGTGCCAGCAGCTTAGATGTGGGGGCTCGCAATCAGCCCCAGCATTTT
NA	NA	TRBV28	TRBJ2-1	CASSLGAVNEQFF	TGTGCCAGCAGTTTAGGAGCGGTCAATGAGCAGTTCTTC
NA	NA	TRBV27	TRBJ2-2	CASSPLREGELFF	TGTGCCAGCAGTCCCCTCCGGGAGGGGGAGCTGTTTTTT
NA	NA	TRBV7-2	TRBJ2-5	CASSLPTGRGETQYF	TGTGCCAGCAGCCTCCCGACAGGGAGGGGAGAGACCCAGTACTTC
once	TRBD2	TRBV5-6	TRBJ2-3	CASSLLSRLAGSTDTQYF	TGTGCCAGCAGCTTATTATCCCGCCTAGCGGGAAGCACAGATACGCAGTATTTT
NA	NA	TRBV7-2	TRBJ2-7	CASSLYGGTSYEQYF	TGTGCCAGCAGCTTATACGGGGGAACCTCCTACGAGCAGTACTTC
NA	NA	TRBV19	TRBJ1-1	CASSIQGRNTEAFF	TGTGCCAGTAGTATTCAGGGGCGGAACACTGAAGCTTTCTTT
NA	NA	TRBV27	TRBJ1-4	CASSEVVRDTGRENEKLFF	TGTGCCAGCAGTGAGGTCGTACGTGACACGGGGCGTGAAAATGAAAAACTGTTTTTT
once	NA	TRBV7-2	TRBJ1-4	CASSFYGEKLFF	TGTGCCAGCAGCTTTTACGGGGAAAAACTGTTTTTT
NA	NA	TRBV15	TRBJ2-7	CATTDGYEQYF	TGTGCCACCACGGACGGCTACGAGCAGTACTTC
NA	NA	TRBV21-1	TRBJ2-7	CASSPRLYEQYF	TGTGCCAGCAGCCCTAGGCTTTACGAGCAGTACTTC
NA	NA	TRBV7-8	TRBJ2-5	CASSSLGGRGQETQYF	TGTGCCAGCAGCTCCTTGGGGGGGCGAGGGCAAGAGACCCAGTACTTC
NA	TRBD1	TRBV7-6	TRBJ1-3	CASSLQGGAGNTIYF	TGTGCCAGCAGCTTACAGGGGGGAGCCGGAAACACCATATATTTT
NA	NA	TRBV5-4	TRBJ2-5	CASSPANRNQETQYF	TGTGCCAGCAGCCCAGCAAACAGAAATCAAGAGACCCAGTACTTC
NA	TRBD2	TRBV7-7	TRBJ2-5	CASSVGTSGGKETQYF	TGTGCTAGCAGCGTTGGGACTAGCGGGGGTAAAGAGACCCAGTACTTC
NA	NA	TRBV5-4	TRBJ2-5	CASSRLRDNQETQYF	TGTGCCAGCAGCCGCCTGCGGGACAACCAAGAGACCCAGTACTTC
once	TRBD2	TRBV7-9	TRBJ2-5	CASSLKVSSGAQETQYF	TGTGCCAGCAGCTTAAAGGTCTCTAGCGGAGCACAAGAGACCCAGTACTTC
NA	NA	TRBV11-2	TRBJ2-3	CASTSSTDTQYF	TGTGCCAGCACCTCGAGCACAGATACGCAGTATTTT
once	NA	TRBV9	TRBJ2-1	CASSVVPSSYNEQFF	TGTGCCAGCAGCGTAGTTCCTAGCTCCTACAATGAGCAGTTCTTC
NA	NA	TRBV30	TRBJ1-2	CAWTRANYGYTF	TGTGCCTGGACAAGAGCTAACTATGGCTACACCTTC
once	TRBD1	TRBV19	TRBJ1-4	CATAGQRNEKLFF	TGTGCCACCGCGGGACAGCGGAATGAAAAACTGTTTTTT
NA	NA	TRBV5-1	TRBJ2-2	CASSSPLPQGPGELFF	TGCGCCAGCAGCTCGCCCCTCCCACAGGGCCCCGGGGAGCTGTTTTTT
NA	NA	TRBV19	TRBJ2-1	CASTEGSLISYNEQFF	TGTGCCAGTACCGAAGGGAGCCTGATCTCCTACAATGAGCAGTTCTTC